These T cell receptor beta chains were read from a single sample in a study of blood T cell repertoires in COVID-19. Repertoires were generated with immunoSEQ multiplex PCR, while TCRdb's copy carries only in-frame clones and drops some. The table records 110,000 to 150,000 clones, around 79% of them present only once. Sequencing was carried out using peripheral blood. These receptors all stem from a man in his fifties with active or convalescent COVID-19. The CDR3 runs from the conserved cysteine through the conserved F or W. D genes are given only for firm matches. Some rows mark clone size as missing; the rest say once, few, many or name a class of expanded clone.

NA	few	TRBV27	TRBJ2-7	TGTGCCAGCAGTTTACCCGGGGCCTACGAGCAGTACTTC	CASSLPGAYEQYF
NA	NA	TRBV29-1	TRBJ1-4	TGCAGCGTTGAGGGCAGCCCGAGTGAAAAACTGTTTTTT	CSVEGSPSEKLFF
TRBD2	NA	TRBV28	TRBJ2-4	TGTGCCAGCAGCCCCCCCGCAGCGGGGGGTCCCTGGGGGGACATTCAGTACTTC	CASSPPAAGGPWGDIQYF
NA	NA	TRBV14	TRBJ2-2	TGTGCCAGCAGCCAAGACCCGTTTTGGTGGGCTGGTAGATTTTACACCGGGGAGCTGTTTTTT	CASSQDPFWWAGRFYTGELFF
NA	NA	TRBV30	TRBJ2-3	TGTGCCTGGAGTGACCTCAGGGCACCTTACACAGATACGCAGTATTTT	CAWSDLRAPYTDTQYF
NA	NA	TRBV28	TRBJ1-4	TGTGCCAGCAGTAGGGAAGGGGGTTGGGCAACTAATGAAAAACTGTTTTTT	CASSREGGWATNEKLFF
NA	few	TRBV9	TRBJ1-2	TGTGCCAGCAGCGTAGACGGGTACTATGGCTACACCTTC	CASSVDGYYGYTF
TRBD1	NA	TRBV6-6	TRBJ2-3	TGTGCCAGCAGTCTCACAGGGGACCCCACAGATACGCAGTATTTT	CASSLTGDPTDTQYF
TRBD2	NA	TRBV5-4	TRBJ2-7	TGTGCCAGCAGCCCCCCTAGCGGGTTGGGAGAGCAGTACTTC	CASSPPSGLGEQYF
TRBD1	NA	TRBV28	TRBJ2-6	TGTGCCAGCAGTCCCGGACAGGGGGCGTCACTTGGGGCCAACGTCCTGACTTTC	CASSPGQGASLGANVLTF
NA	NA	TRBV5-1	TRBJ2-7	TGCGCCAGCAGCTTAGGTAGGACTCCCCTGGAGCAGTACTTC	CASSLGRTPLEQYF
TRBD2	NA	TRBV10-1	TRBJ2-3	TGCGCCAGCAGTGGGAGGACTAGGGGATATGATACGCAGTATTTT	CASSGRTRGYDTQYF
NA	NA	TRBV18	TRBJ2-3	TGTGCCAGCTCACCAGACTTTTCAGATACGCAGTATTTT	CASSPDFSDTQYF
NA	few	TRBV28	TRBJ1-1	TGTGCCAGCAGTTGGTTGGGAGGGAACACTGAAGCTTTCTTT	CASSWLGGNTEAFF
TRBD2	few	TRBV4-2	TRBJ2-2	TGTGCCAGCAGCCAAGATTGGGGGAGGGCTAGCACCGGGGAGCTGTTTTTT	CASSQDWGRASTGELFF
NA	NA	TRBV19	TRBJ1-1	TGTGCCAGTAGTTCTCGGGGTAAAACTGAAGCTTTCTTT	CASSSRGKTEAFF
NA	NA	TRBV9	TRBJ1-6	TGTGCCAGCAACCCCGCCGGGACACAGGATTCACCCCTCCACTTT	CASNPAGTQDSPLHF
TRBD1	NA	TRBV11-1	TRBJ1-5	TGTGCCAGCAGTCGGGACAGATATCAGCCCCAGCATTTT	CASSRDRYQPQHF
TRBD1	NA	TRBV25-1	TRBJ1-2	TGTGCCAGCAGTGACCTAATGATTGGGACAGGGGCTGGCTACACCTTC	CASSDLMIGTGAGYTF
NA	NA	TRBV12-3/TRBV12-4	TRBJ2-3	TGTGCCAGCAGTTTAGGGTCAGTCCGGGAGTATTTT	CASSLGSVREYF
TRBD1	NA	TRBV19	TRBJ2-7	TGTGCCAGTAGTCCGACAGGGGGCGAGGGCTACGAGCAGTACTTC	CASSPTGGEGYEQYF
NA	NA	TRBV19	TRBJ2-7	TGTGCCAGTAGTATAACGGTTACCCCCTACGAGCAGTACTTC	CASSITVTPYEQYF
TRBD2	NA	TRBV5-1	TRBJ2-5	TGCGCCAGCAGCGACGGACTAGCGGACCAAGAGACCCAGTACTTC	CASSDGLADQETQYF
TRBD2	NA	TRBV3-1/TRBV3-2	TRBJ2-7	TGTGCCAGCAGCCAAGGCAGCGGGGGGACCTACGAGCAGTACTTC	CASSQGSGGTYEQYF